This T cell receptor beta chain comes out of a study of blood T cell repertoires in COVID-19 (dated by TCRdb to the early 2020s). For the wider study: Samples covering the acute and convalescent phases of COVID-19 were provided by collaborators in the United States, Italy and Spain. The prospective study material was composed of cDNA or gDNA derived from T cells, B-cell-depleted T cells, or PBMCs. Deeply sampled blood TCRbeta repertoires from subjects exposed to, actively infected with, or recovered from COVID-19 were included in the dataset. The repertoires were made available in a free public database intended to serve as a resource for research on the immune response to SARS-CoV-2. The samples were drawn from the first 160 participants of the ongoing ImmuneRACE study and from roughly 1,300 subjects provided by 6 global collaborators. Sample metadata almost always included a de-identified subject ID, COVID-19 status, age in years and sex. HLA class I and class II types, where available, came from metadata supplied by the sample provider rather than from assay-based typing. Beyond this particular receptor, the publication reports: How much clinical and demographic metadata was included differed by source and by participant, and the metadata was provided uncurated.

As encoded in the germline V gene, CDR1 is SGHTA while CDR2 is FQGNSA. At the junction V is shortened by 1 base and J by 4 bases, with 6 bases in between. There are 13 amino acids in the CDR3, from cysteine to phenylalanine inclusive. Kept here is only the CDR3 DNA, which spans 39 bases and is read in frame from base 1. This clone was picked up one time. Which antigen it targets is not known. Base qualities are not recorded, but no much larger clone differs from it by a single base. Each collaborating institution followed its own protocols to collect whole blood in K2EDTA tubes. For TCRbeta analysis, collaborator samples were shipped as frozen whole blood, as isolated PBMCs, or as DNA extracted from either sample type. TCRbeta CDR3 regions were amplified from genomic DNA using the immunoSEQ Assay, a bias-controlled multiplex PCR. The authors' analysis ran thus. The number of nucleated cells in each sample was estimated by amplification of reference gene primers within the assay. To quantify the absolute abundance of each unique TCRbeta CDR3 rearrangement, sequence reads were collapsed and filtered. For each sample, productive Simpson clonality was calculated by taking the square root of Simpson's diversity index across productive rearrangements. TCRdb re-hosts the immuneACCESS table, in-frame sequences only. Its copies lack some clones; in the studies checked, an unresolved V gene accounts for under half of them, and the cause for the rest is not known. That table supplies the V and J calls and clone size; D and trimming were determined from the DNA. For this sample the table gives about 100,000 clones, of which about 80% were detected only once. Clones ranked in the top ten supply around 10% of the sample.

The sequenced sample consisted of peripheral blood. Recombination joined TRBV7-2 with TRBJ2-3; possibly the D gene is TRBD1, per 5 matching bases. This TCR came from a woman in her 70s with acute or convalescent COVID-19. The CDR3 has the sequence CASSLVQADTQYF. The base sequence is TGTGCCAGCAGCTTAGTACAGGCAGATACGCAGTATTTT.